Included here is one T cell receptor (beta chain) sequence, with context. What it binds is not known. This record belongs to a study of cytomegalovirus exposure and HLA in healthy donors. Study-level findings and limits: For most subjects, TCR beta sequences were reported to predict HLA-A and HLA-B alleles with accuracy.

Germline loops: CDR1 LNHDA, CDR2 SQIVND (reference sequence). The CDR3 has 16 residues. Losses at the gene ends were 2 bases for V and 3 bases for J; bases not matched to a gene: 5. Researchers ran the PCR with 60 Vbeta and 13 Jbeta primers. Data came from immunoSEQ multiplex PCR; TCRdb stores just in-frame clones and leaves some out. The sample has 63,000 or so clones, and its top ten clones hold approximately 15%. The sample consisted of PBMCs. The rearrangement links TRBV19 to TRBJ2-3; 10 positions match TRBD1. The sequence was collected from a boy under 18 in good health and CMV-seronegative. This CDR3 reads CASSIRPDRGTDTQYF. The CDR3 DNA reads TGTGCCAGTAGTATAAGGCCGGACAGGGGGACAGATACGCAGTATTTT. The complete variable domain, with remaining parts taken from reference TRBV19 and TRBJ2-3, reads DGGITQSPKYLFRKEGQNVTLSCEQNLNHDAMYWYRQDPGQGLRLIYYSQIVNDFQKGDIAEGYSVSREKKESFPLTVTSAQKNPTAFYLCASSIRPDRGTDTQYFGPGTRLTVL.